The 23 T cell receptor beta chains listed next were all sequenced from one sample in a study of shared T cell receptors in the human thymus. The assay was immunoSEQ multiplex PCR, and TCRdb's table has in-frame clones only and misses some. The sample yields approximately 68,000 clones, nearly 95% seen once. The sequenced sample consisted of thymocytes. The receptors come from a human donor.

As regards this clone: At one end, the junction sequence differs from germline, possibly due to a read error. The chain links TRBV14 to TRBJ1-6, with D perhaps matching TRBD1 (6 bases). The length of the CDR3 is 21 residues. Germline CDR1 reads SGHDN; CDR2 reads FVKESK. CDR3 region: CANSPIPRDNGDLSYNSPLHF. The CDR3 region has the DNA TGTGCCAACAGCCCGATACCCCGGGACAATGGGGACCTCTCCTATAATTCACCCCTCCACTTT.

This clone has a handful of counts. The V call is TRBV7-9, the J call TRBJ1-6; 9 bases match TRBD1. Per the germline V gene, CDR1 is SEHNR and CDR2 is FQNEAQ (reference sequence). This CDR3 is built from 16 residues. J gave up 7 bases and V 5 bases, and 9 bases lay outside the gene matches. The CDR3 loop is CASSADRGFTNSPLHF. In nucleotides, the CDR3 is TGTGCCAGCAGCGCGGACAGGGGTTTCACAAATTCACCCCTCCACTTT.

The chain has TRBV30 and TRBJ1-4; weak D call: TRBD1 (6 bases). With 3 bases removed from V and 4 bases from J, the gap between germline ends came to 21 bases. The CDR3 has 17 residues. CDR1 GTSNPN and CDR2 SVGIG come from the germline V gene (reference sequence). CDR3 residues: CAWRADRPSPNNEKLFF. As DNA, the CDR3 is TGTGCCTGGAGAGCCGACAGGCCGTCACCTAATAATGAAAAACTGTTTTTT.

This clone was found once. V usage is TRBV6-1 and J usage is TRBJ2-1; TRBD1 agrees at 8 bases. This CDR3 has 14 amino acids. The germline V gene has CDR1 MNHNS and CDR2 SASEGT. The CDR3 loop reads CGVLDRESYNEQFF. CDR3 bases: TGTGGCGTTTTGGACAGGGAATCCTACAATGAGCAGTTCTTC.

CDR3 protein: CASSSNNEQFF. The CDR3, as DNA: TGTGCCAGCAGCTCTAACAATGAGCAGTTCTTC. The rearrangement links TRBV7-6 to TRBJ2-1; no clear D gene. V lost 4 bases and J 5 bases, leaving 3 bases between the germline ends. This CDR3 is 11 amino acids long. Germline CDR1 and CDR2: SGHVS and FNYEAQ.

In this sample, this clone turned up once. The V and J genes are TRBV5-1 and TRBJ2-7; 7 bases are shared with TRBD1. The CDR3 sequence is 15 residues long. The J segment lost 3 bases and the V segment lost 4 bases, leaving 10 bases of the junction unmatched. Looked up from germline, CDR1 is SGHRS and CDR2 is YFSETQ. The CDR3 DNA is TGCGCCAGCAGCGGCCGCCGGACAGGAGACTACGAGCAGTACTTC. Residues: CASSGRRTGDYEQYF.

The rearrangement uses TRBV4-2 and TRBJ2-1; 9 bases align to TRBD1. Trimming cost V 1 base and J 9 bases; bases outside gene matches: 10. From germline, CDR1 is LGHNA and CDR2 YNFKEQ. The CDR3 loop spans 16 amino acids. In nucleotides, the CDR3 is TGTGCCAGCAGCCAAGGGGACAGGGCCCCCGTGTTTGAGCAGTTCTTC. Translating gives CASSQGDRAPVFEQFF.

The chain combines TRBV27 with TRBJ1-6; 7 nucleotides line up with TRBD1. Losses at the gene ends were 5 bases for V and 7 bases for J; bases not matched to a gene: 2. This CDR3 has 13 amino acids. Germline V gives CDR1 MNHEY, CDR2 SMNVEV (reference sequence). Here the CDR3 DNA reads TGTGCCAGCAGTCCGGGACAGAATTCACCCCTCCACTTT. It yields the protein CASSPGQNSPLHF.

This chain links TRBV27 with TRBJ1-4, with D unclear. The length of the CDR3 is 16 residues. V was cut by 5 bases and J by 4 bases, with 17 bases left in between. In germline, CDR1 is MNHEY, CDR2 SMNVEV (reference sequence). The DNA for the CDR3 is TGTGCCAGCAGTCCACCCCCCGGACCGATTAATGAAAAACTGTTTTTT. As protein: CASSPPPGPINEKLFF.

The chain employs TRBV4-1 and TRBJ2-2; D gene unclear. The V and J ends lost 0 bases and 0 bases respectively, with 8 bases between them. Germline values: CDR1 MGHRA, CDR2 YSYEKL. The CDR3 is 16 amino acids. This CDR3 reads CASSQDRSTNTGELFF. In nucleotides, the CDR3 is TGCGCCAGCAGCCAAGACCGAAGTACGAACACCGGGGAGCTGTTTTTT.

J is TRBJ1-6 and V is TRBV19; D may be TRBD1 (5 bases). CDR1 and CDR2 from the germline V gene are LNHDA and SQIVND (reference sequence). V lost 5 bases and J lost 0, with 14 bases in between. The CDR3 is 17 residues long. The CDR3 DNA is TGTGCCAGTAGTCCCGCCAAGGGGAGCTCCTATAATTCACCCCTCCACTTT. Protein product: CASSPAKGSSYNSPLHF.

The rearrangement joins TRBV27 to TRBJ1-3; D gene ambiguous. Trimming pared 2 bases from V and 8 bases from J, leaving 10 bases between. CDR3 length: 13 residues. Germline values: CDR1 MNHEY, CDR2 SMNVEV (reference sequence). The CDR3 loop reads CASSLQAGDTIYF. The DNA for the CDR3 is TGTGCCAGCAGTTTACAGGCAGGTGACACCATATATTTT.

The J gene is TRBJ1-1, the V gene TRBV7-9; D unclear. CDR3 size: 15 residues. Trimming cost V 1 base and J 3 bases, with 12 bases left between them. In germline, CDR1 is SEHNR, CDR2 FQNEAQ (reference sequence). CDR3 region: CASSLGLEADTEAFF. The DNA for the CDR3 is TGTGCCAGCAGCTTAGGATTGGAGGCGGACACTGAAGCTTTCTTT.

The CDR3 is CASSLNRQLNTEAFF. Written as DNA, the CDR3 is TGTGCCAGCAGCTTAAACCGACAGCTGAACACTGAAGCTTTCTTT. This chain links TRBV7-9 with TRBJ1-1, with D possibly matching TRBD1 (5 bases). V was pared by 2 bases and J by 0 bases, with 10 bases between. This CDR3 has 15 residues. Per the germline V gene, CDR1 is SEHNR and CDR2 is FQNEAQ (reference sequence).

The chain links TRBV27 to TRBJ1-3, with D unresolved. Deletions cut 9 bases from V and 0 bases from J, with 18 bases between. This CDR3 has 16 amino acids. Germline-derived CDR1 and CDR2 are MNHEY and SMNVEV (reference sequence). The CDR3 bases are TGTGCCAGTGGCCCCCTCCCGTTAATCTCTGGAAACACCATATATTTT. Amino acids: CASGPLPLISGNTIYF.

The chain links TRBV7-9 to TRBJ2-1; TRBD2 agrees at 12 bases. In germline, CDR1 is SEHNR, CDR2 FQNEAQ (reference sequence). The CDR3 covers 19 residues. The trim removed 2 bases at V and 0 bases at J, leaving 8 bases unmatched. CDR3 residues: CASSLTGTSGPSSYNEQFF. The CDR3 DNA follows: TGTGCCAGCAGCTTAACCGGGACTAGCGGGCCAAGCTCCTACAATGAGCAGTTCTTC.

The J gene is TRBJ1-1, the V gene TRBV4-2; a possible D gene is TRBD1 (6 bases). Looked up from germline, CDR1 is LGHNA and CDR2 is YNFKEQ. Trimming pared 4 bases from V and 11 bases from J, leaving 17 bases between. The CDR3 runs to 13 residues. CDR3 nucleotide sequence: TGTGCCAGCAGCCCGGGCCGGGGGCGCGGGGCTTTCTTT. Its protein product is CASSPGRGRGAFF.

This clone was seen once. The chain couples TRBV4-3 to TRBJ1-3, with no clear D. The CDR3 runs 18 residues. The V gene's germline CDR1 is LGHNA and CDR2 YSLEER. V dropped 0 bases and J dropped 0 bases, with 15 bases sitting between them. Here the CDR3 DNA reads TGCGCCAGCAGCCAAGATCGGCGCCGTACGAGCTCTGGAAACACCATATATTTT. Its translation: CASSQDRRRTSSGNTIYF.

This rearrangement joins TRBV6-5 to TRBJ2-7; the D gene is possibly TRBD2 (6 bases). Germline CDR1 reads MNHEY; CDR2 reads SVGAGI. Trimming removed 2 bases at V and 3 bases at J, with 8 bases between. The CDR3 extends over 13 amino acids. The CDR3 is CASSYGGNYEQYF. DNA for the CDR3: TGTGCCAGCAGTTACGGGGGGAACTACGAGCAGTACTTC.

This clone is a singleton in its sample. The chain couples TRBV7-7 to TRBJ2-3; 7 bases are a match to TRBD1. The V gene's germline CDR1 is SSHAT and CDR2 FNYEAQ (reference sequence). V was clipped by 1 base and J by 0 bases; unmatched bases: 13. This CDR3 spans 19 amino acids. CDR3 nucleotide sequence: TGTGCCAGCAGCTTAGGGACAGGTCGAGGGGTATATAGCACAGATACGCAGTATTTT. It translates to CASSLGTGRGVYSTDTQYF.

The chain is built from TRBV19 and TRBJ1-5; 10 nucleotides match TRBD1. The CDR3 spans 22 residues. The J segment lost 0 bases and the V segment lost 4 bases, leaving 21 bases of the junction unmatched. CDR1 and CDR2 (germline): LNHDA, SQIVND (reference sequence). The chain's CDR3 is CASSTVFHVPGQGTYSNQPQHF. CDR3 coding DNA: TGTGCCAGTAGTACCGTCTTTCATGTGCCGGGACAGGGGACATATAGCAATCAGCCCCAGCATTTT.

The rearrangement uses TRBV28 and TRBJ1-5; 7 bases align to TRBD1. This CDR3 comprises 16 residues. V was pared by 3 bases and J by 4 bases, with 9 bases of the junction left unmatched. Per germline, CDR1 MDHEN and CDR2 SYDVKM. The CDR3 region is CASSFPRQGKNQPQHF. The CDR3 DNA is TGTGCCAGCAGTTTTCCAAGACAGGGAAAAAATCAGCCCCAGCATTTT. The complete variable domain, with remaining parts taken from reference TRBV28 and TRBJ1-5, reads DVKVTQSSRYLVKRTGEKVFLECVQDMDHENMFWYRQDPGLGLRLIYFSYDVKMKEKGDIPEGYSVSREKKERFSLILESASTNQTSMYLCASSFPRQGKNQPQHFGDGTRLSIL.

The J gene is TRBJ1-6, the V gene TRBV25-1; maybe TRBD1 (5 bases). The CDR3 contains 14 residues. Trimming left V 5 bases short and J 7 bases short, with 12 bases between. Germline CDR1 and CDR2: MGHDK and SYGVNS. CDR3 DNA sequence: TGTGCCAGCAGTCCCGGGACGCCCAATTCACCCCTCCACTTT. Amino acids: CASSPGTPNSPLHF.